This T cell receptor (beta chain) was captured in a study of T cells in localized non-small cell lung cancer. General study findings and limits: Patients showing higher blood T cell density tended to see longer overall survival. Because sequencing included only one region (of the tumor), heterogeneity remains possible. Adjacent uninvolved lung tissue had the highest T cell clonality, exceeding tumor. Paired adjacent lung recovered a median roughly 54 of the top 100 tumor clones.

Turning to this clone: Its antigen remains unidentified.

Method: immunoSEQ multiplex PCR; TCRdb's copy keeps in-frame clones and lacks some. The sample has 50,000 or so clones; about 80% are singletons. From germline, CDR1 is MNHEY and CDR2 SVGAGI. Trimming left V 3 bases short and J 3 bases short, with 9 bases between. The CDR3 length is 14 residues. The genes are TRBV6-5 and TRBJ1-5, with D unclear. The sequenced sample was peripheral blood, obtained before any cancer treatment. The receptor comes from a female donor at least 60 years old with stage II squamous cell lung carcinoma. CDR3 in amino acids: CASSYFGSNQPQHF. The CDR3 DNA sequence: TGTGCCAGCAGTTATTTCGGTTCCAATCAGCCCCAGCATTTT.